This T cell receptor (beta chain) appears in the sequencing data of a study of cytomegalovirus exposure and HLA in healthy donors. Study as a whole: Drawn from HLA-typed donors, around 85 million unique TCRs were held in an early data release. Notes on the study in general: TRBV6-2, TRBV6-3 and some other V segments were excluded as indistinguishable. In a later analysis, a missense DCLRE1C variant was linked to TCR beta V- and J-gene trimming.

This clone is medium-sized (0.01 to 0.1%) by frequency. Its target is not known. V shed 2 bases and J shed 13 bases, with 17 bases lying between them. The CDR3 loop spans 13 amino acids. Germline V CDR1 and CDR2: MGHRA, YSYEKL. Amplification used 60 Vbeta primers and 13 Jbeta primers. Profiled with immunoSEQ multiplex PCR; TCRdb holds only in-frame clones, not every one. Its clone listing holds under 40,000 clones. This chain joins TRBV4-1 and TRBJ1-1; D unresolved. Material for sequencing was PBMCs. The sequence came from a middle-aged woman in good health and CMV-seropositive. CDR3 in DNA: TGCGCCAGCAGCCAACCAGGCCACAATATAGGTTTCTTT. Protein product: CASSQPGHNIGFF.